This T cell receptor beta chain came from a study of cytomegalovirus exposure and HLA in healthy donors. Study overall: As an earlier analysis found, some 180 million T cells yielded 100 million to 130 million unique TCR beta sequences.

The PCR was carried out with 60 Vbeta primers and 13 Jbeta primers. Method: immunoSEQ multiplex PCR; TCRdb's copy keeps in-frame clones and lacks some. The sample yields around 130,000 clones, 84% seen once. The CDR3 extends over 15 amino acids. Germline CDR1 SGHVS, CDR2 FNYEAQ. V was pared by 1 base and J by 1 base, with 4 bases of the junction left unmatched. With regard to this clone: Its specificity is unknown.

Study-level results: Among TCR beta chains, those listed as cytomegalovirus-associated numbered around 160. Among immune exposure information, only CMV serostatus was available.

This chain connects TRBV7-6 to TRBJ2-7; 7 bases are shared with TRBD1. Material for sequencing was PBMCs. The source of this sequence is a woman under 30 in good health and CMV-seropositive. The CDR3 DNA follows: TGTGCCAGCAGCTTAGGGGACAGCTCATCCTACGAGCAGTACTTC. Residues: CASSLGDSSSYEQYF.